This T cell receptor (beta chain) was sequenced in a study of blood T cell repertoires in COVID-19. Across the study: Sites in the United States, Italy and Spain provided acute and convalescent COVID-19 samples. T cells, B-cell-depleted T cells, or PBMCs provided the cDNA or gDNA that served as material.

CDR1 is LGHDT, CDR2 YNNKEL, per germline (reference sequence). CDR3 size: 15 residues. Trimming pared 4 bases from V and 0 bases from J, leaving 12 bases between. Clones were read by immunoSEQ multiplex PCR, and TCRdb kept only the in-frame ones, dropping some. The sample has 250,000 to 350,000 clones, roughly nine tenths seen once. This sequence originates from a man aged 18 to 30 with active or convalescent COVID-19. The J gene is TRBJ1-1, the V gene TRBV3-1 (or the pseudogene TRBV3-2), with TRBD1 as a possible D gene (6 bases). Specimen: peripheral blood. CDR3 region: CASSPSGGLNTEAFF. DNA of the CDR3: TGTGCCAGCAGCCCCTCTGGGGGCCTGAACACTGAAGCTTTCTTT.